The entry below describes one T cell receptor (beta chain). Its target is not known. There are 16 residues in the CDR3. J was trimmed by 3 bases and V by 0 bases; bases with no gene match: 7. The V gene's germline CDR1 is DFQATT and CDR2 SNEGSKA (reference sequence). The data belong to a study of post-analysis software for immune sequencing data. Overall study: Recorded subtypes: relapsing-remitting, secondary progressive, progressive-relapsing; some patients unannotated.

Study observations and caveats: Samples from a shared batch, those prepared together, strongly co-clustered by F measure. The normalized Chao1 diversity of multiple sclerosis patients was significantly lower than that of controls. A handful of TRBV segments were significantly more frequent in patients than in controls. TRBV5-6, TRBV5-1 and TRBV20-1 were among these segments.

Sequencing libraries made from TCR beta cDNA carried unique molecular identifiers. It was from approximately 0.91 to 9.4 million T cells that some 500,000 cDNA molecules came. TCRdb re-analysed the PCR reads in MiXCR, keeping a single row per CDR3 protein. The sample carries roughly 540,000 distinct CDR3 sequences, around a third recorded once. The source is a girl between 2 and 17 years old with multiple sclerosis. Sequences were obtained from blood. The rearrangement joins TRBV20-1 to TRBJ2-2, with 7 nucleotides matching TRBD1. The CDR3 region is CSARDARTGDTGELFF. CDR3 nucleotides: TGCAGTGCTAGAGATGCCCGTACAGGGGACACCGGGGAGCTGTTTTTT.